This entry lists 4 T cell receptor beta chains sequenced from one sample in a study of somatic mutations in cytotoxic T cells in rheumatoid arthritis. Method: immunoSEQ multiplex PCR; TCRdb's copy keeps in-frame clones and lacks some. The sample holds about 17,000 clones, 70% to 85% seen once. Sequenced sample: CD8+ T cells sorted from blood. Receptors were obtained from an adult with rheumatoid arthritis.

The chain links TRBV16 to TRBJ2-1; D may be TRBD1 (5 bases). V lost 4 bases to trimming and J lost 3 bases, with 16 bases between them. This CDR3 region has 16 residues. Looked up from germline, CDR1 is KGHSY and CDR2 is FQNENV. CDR3 residues: CASSPTRGFFYNEQFF. The CDR3, as DNA: TGTGCCAGCAGCCCCACAAGGGGATTTTTCTACAATGAGCAGTTCTTC. The whole variable domain, filled in from reference TRBV16 and TRBJ2-1, reads GEEVAQTPKHLVRGEGQKAKLYCAPIKGHSYVFWYQQVLKNEFKFLISFQNENVFDETGMPKERFSAKCLPNSPCSLEIQATKLEDSAVYFCASSPTRGFFYNEQFFGPGTRLTVL.

Turning to this clone: Other DNA sequences from this sample encode an identical CDR3 as well. The rearrangement uses TRBV5-1 and TRBJ1-1; D is unclear. The V gene lost 0 bases and the J gene lost 1 base, with 4 bases spanning the gap. Germline-derived CDR1 and CDR2 are SGHRS and YFSETQ. The CDR3 length is 13 residues. The CDR3: CASSLAGNTEAFF. As DNA, the CDR3 is TGCGCCAGCAGCTTGGCCGGGAACACTGAAGCTTTCTTT. Filled out from reference TRBV5-1 and TRBJ1-1, the complete variable domain reads KAGVTQTPRYLIKTRGQQVTLSCSPISGHRSVSWYQQTPGQGLQFLFEYFSETQRNKGNFPGRFSGRQFSNSRSEMNVSTLELGDSALYLCASSLAGNTEAFFGQGTRLTVV.

The chain couples TRBV6-5 to TRBJ2-5, with D unclear. Trimming took off 0 bases at V and 4 bases at J, with 6 bases between the two ends. CDR3 length: 13 residues. Germline V gene data show CDR1 as MNHEY and CDR2 as SVGAGI. The CDR3 loop is CASSYSDGETQYF. The CDR3 region has the DNA TGTGCCAGCAGTTACTCGGATGGAGAGACCCAGTACTTC.

This chain joins TRBV6-4 and TRBJ2-3; 11 bases agree with TRBD2. This CDR3 has 13 amino acids. Germline V gene data show CDR1 as MRHNA and CDR2 as SNTAGT. The V segment lost 9 bases and the J segment 3 bases; nucleotides outside the gene matches: 2. CDR3 bases: TGTGCCAGTTCTAGCGGGGGGACAGATACGCAGTATTTT. It is translated as CASSSGGTDTQYF.